Listed here are 2 T cell receptor beta chains from one sample, sequenced in a study of OX40 agonist ivuxolimab in advanced cancers. Only in-frame clones appear in the TCRdb table, and some are missing; sequencing was by immunoSEQ multiplex PCR. The sample carries 20,000 or so clones, more than 80% recorded once. This sample comprised CD4+ or CD8+ T cells sorted from blood, obtained in a trial of the OX40 agonist ivuxolimab. These receptors all stem from an adult with an advanced solid tumor such as melanoma, head and neck, liver or kidney cancer.

The chain joins TRBV27 to TRBJ2-5, with D perhaps TRBD1 or TRBD2 (6 bases each). This CDR3 contains 17 residues. Germline-derived CDR1 and CDR2 are MNHEY and SMNVEV (reference sequence). The V end was cut by 3 bases, the J end by 2 bases, with 19 bases between. CDR3 sequence (DNA): TGTGCCAGCAGTTTTATGTCACGGGGGCGCTTACAAGAGACCCAGTACTTC. The encoded protein is CASSFMSRGRLQETQYF.

V usage is TRBV7-9 and J usage is TRBJ2-5; 9 bases map to TRBD2. CDR3 length equals 13 residues. V lost 6 bases and J lost 5; bases outside the gene matches: 4. Germline loops: CDR1 SEHNR, CDR2 FQNEAQ (reference sequence). CDR3 amino acids: CASRLSGGETQYF. CDR3 nucleotides: TGTGCCAGCAGACTCAGCGGGGGGGAGACCCAGTACTTC.